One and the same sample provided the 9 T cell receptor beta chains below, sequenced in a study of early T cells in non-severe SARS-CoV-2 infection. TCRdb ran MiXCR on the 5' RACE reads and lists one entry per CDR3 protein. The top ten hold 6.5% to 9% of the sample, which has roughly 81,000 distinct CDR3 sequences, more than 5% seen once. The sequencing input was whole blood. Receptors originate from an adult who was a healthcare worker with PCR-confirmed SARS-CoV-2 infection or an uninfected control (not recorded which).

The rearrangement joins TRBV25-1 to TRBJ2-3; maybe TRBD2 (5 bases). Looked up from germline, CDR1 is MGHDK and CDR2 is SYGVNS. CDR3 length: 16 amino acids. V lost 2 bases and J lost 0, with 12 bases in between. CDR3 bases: TGTGCCAGCAGTGAAAGACGTACGGGGAGCACAGATACGCAGTATTTT. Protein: CASSERRTGSTDTQYF.

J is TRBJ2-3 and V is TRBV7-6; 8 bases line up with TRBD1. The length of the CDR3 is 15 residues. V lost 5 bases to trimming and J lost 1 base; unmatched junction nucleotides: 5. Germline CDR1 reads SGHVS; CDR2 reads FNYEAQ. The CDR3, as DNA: TGTGCCAGCAGCCGCAACAGGGGGGGCACAGATACGCAGTATTTT. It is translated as CASSRNRGGTDTQYF.

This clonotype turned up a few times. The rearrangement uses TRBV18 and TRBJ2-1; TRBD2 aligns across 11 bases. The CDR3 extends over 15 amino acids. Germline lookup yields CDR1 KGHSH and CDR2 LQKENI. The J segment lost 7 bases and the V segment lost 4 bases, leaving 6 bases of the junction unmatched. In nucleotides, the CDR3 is TGTGCCAGCTCACTACTAGCGGGAGAGCGGAATGAGCAGTTCTTC. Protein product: CASSLLAGERNEQFF.

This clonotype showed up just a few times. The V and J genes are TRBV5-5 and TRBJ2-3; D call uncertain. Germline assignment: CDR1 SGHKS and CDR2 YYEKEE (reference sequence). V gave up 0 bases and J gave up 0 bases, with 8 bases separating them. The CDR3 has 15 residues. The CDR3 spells CASSLVLLSTDTQYF. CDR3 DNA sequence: TGTGCCAGCAGCTTGGTACTTCTGAGCACAGATACGCAGTATTTT.

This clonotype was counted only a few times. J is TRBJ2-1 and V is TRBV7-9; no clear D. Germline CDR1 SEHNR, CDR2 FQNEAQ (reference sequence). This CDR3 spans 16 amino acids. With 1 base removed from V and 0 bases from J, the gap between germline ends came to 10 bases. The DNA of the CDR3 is TGTGCCAGCAGCTTAGAGGGCGTGAGCTCCTACAATGAGCAGTTCTTC. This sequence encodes CASSLEGVSSYNEQFF.

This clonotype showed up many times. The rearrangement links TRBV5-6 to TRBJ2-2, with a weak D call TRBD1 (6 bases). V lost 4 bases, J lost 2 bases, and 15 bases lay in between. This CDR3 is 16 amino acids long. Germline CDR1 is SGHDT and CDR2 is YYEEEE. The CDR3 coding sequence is TGTGCCAGCAGCCGATCCGGGACACCCAACACCGGGGAGCTGTTTTTT. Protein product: CASSRSGTPNTGELFF.

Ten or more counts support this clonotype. CDR3: CASSLWERDEQYF. CDR3 in DNA: TGTGCCAGCAGTTTATGGGAAAGGGACGAGCAGTACTTC. The chain carries TRBV28 and TRBJ2-7; D is undetermined. The V and J ends lost 0 bases and 5 bases respectively, with 8 bases between them. The CDR3 totals 13 residues. The germline gives CDR1 MDHEN, CDR2 SYDVKM.

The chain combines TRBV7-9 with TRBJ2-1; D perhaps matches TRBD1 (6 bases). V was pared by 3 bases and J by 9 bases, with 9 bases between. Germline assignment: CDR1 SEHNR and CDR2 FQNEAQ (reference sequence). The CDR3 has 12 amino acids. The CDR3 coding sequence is TGTGCCAGCAGCTTTGGCAGGGGTGAGCAGTTCTTC. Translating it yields CASSFGRGEQFF.

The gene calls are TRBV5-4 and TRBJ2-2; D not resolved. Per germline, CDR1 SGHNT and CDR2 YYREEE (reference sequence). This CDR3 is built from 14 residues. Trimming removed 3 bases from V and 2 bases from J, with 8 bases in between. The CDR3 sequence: CASSSNRNTGELFF. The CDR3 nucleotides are TGTGCCAGCAGCTCTAACAGAAACACCGGGGAGCTGTTTTTT. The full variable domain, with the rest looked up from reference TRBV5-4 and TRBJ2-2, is ETGVTQSPTHLIKTRGQQVTLRCSSQSGHNTVSWYQQALGQGPQFIFQYYREEENGRGNFPPRFSGLQFPNYSSELNVNALELDDSALYLCASSSNRNTGELFFGEGSRLTVL.